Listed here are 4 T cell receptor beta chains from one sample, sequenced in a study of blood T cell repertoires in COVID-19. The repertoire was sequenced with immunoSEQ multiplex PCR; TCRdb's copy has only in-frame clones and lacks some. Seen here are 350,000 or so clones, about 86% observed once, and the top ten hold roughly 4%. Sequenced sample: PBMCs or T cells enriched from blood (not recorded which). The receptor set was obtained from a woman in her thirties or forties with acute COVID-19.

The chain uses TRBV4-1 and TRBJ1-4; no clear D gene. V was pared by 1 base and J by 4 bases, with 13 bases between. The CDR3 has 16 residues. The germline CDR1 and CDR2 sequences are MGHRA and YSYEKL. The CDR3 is CASSQVAGGLNEKLFF. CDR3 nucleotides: TGCGCCAGCAGCCAAGTCGCTGGCGGTCTTAATGAAAAACTGTTTTTT.

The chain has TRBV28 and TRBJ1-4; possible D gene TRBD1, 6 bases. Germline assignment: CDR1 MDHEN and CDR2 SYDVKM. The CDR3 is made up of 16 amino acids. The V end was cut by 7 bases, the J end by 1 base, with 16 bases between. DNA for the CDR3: TGTGCCAGCATGGGGGGGCTTTTACTAACTAATGAAAAACTGTTTTTT. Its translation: CASMGGLLLTNEKLFF.

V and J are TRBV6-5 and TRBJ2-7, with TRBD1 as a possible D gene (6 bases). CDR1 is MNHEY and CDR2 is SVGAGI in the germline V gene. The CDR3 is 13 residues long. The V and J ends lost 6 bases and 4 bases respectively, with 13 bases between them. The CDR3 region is CASRLHRAYEQYF. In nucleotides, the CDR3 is TGTGCCAGCAGATTACACAGGGCGTACGAGCAGTACTTC.

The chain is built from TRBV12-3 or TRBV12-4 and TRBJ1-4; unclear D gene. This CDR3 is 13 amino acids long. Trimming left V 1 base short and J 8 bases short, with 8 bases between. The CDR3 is CASSLVRGEKLFF. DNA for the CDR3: TGTGCCAGCAGTTTAGTCCGAGGGGAAAAACTGTTTTTT.